This entry describes one T cell receptor (beta chain). The antigen is unknown. The data were taken from a study of CD8+CD57+ T cells in acquired aplastic anemia. Study-wide context: When averaged, DNA from sorted CD4+ and CD8+ cells came to around 3.1 ug. Whole-study results and caveats: The number of CD8+ CDR3 sequences shared by patients and controls was fewer than 35.

Profiling of TCR beta VDJ combinations and CDR3 sequences used genomic DNA as template. Each CDR3 protein is one row after TCRdb ran MiXCR on the reads. There are fewer than 200,000 distinct CDR3 sequences in the sample; 60% to 80% occur only once, and 40% to 55% lies in the top ten. Before being chosen for sequencing, patients had shown CD8+CD57+ cell expansion by flow cytometry. The cohort consisted entirely of patients having severe acquired aplastic anemia. The study sampled blood from patients who had received no therapy. The CDR3 has 14 amino acids. Trimming stripped 7 bases from V and 1 base from J, with 11 bases between. In germline, CDR1 is SNHLY, CDR2 FYNNEI.

Sequencing was performed on sorted CD4+, CD8+, or CD8+CD57+ T cells (not recorded which) from PBMCs. This clonotype was obtained from a human donor with aplastic anemia. The chain links TRBV2 to TRBJ1-3; D is unresolved. The CDR3 DNA is TGTGCCAGCAACTTCCAGGCTTCTGGAAACACCATATATTTT. Translating it yields CASNFQASGNTIYF.